A single sample is the source of the 24 T cell receptor beta chains below, sequenced in a study of PD-L1 blockade in urothelial cancer. Sequenced by immunoSEQ multiplex PCR; TCRdb stores in-frame clones only, minus some. The sample gives about 38,000 clones, 90% of which show up once; approximately 8% is in the top ten. The specimen comprised PBMCs, sampled around atezolizumab (anti-PD-L1) treatment. The source is a man aged 65 to 79 with urothelial cancer.

This clone was detected once. The J gene is TRBJ2-6, the V gene TRBV27, with 8 bases aligning to TRBD1. The V gene end was trimmed by 5 bases and the J gene end by 0 bases; junction bases not matched to a gene: 6. Germline-derived CDR1 and CDR2 are MNHEY and SMNVEV (reference sequence). The CDR3 contains 17 residues. DNA for the CDR3: TGTGCCAGCAGTAGGACAGGGAGCTTCTCTGGGGCCAACGTCCTGACTTTC. This encodes CASSRTGSFSGANVLTF.

This chain uses TRBV9 with TRBJ2-1; D is ambiguous. CDR3 size: 14 residues. Germline CDR1 SGDLS, CDR2 YYNGEE. The V end lost 0 bases, the J end lost 10 bases, and 14 bases lay between the germline ends. The CDR3 nucleotides read TGTGCCAGCAGCGTAGCGGAGATGGAGCTGGAGCAGTTCTTC. This encodes CASSVAEMELEQFF.

J is TRBJ2-7 and V is TRBV28; possible D gene TRBD2, 6 bases. The germline V gene has CDR1 MDHEN and CDR2 SYDVKM. Trimming removed 7 bases from V and 3 bases from J, with 13 bases in between. This CDR3 has 13 residues. CDR3: CASKGGAHYEQYF. The CDR3 bases are TGTGCCAGCAAGGGAGGAGCTCACTACGAGCAGTACTTC.

This chain connects TRBV27 to TRBJ2-3, with 10 bases matching TRBD1. This CDR3 region has 14 residues. From germline, CDR1 is MNHEY and CDR2 SMNVEV (reference sequence). J lost 5 bases, V lost 6 bases, and 5 bases had no gene match. CDR3 in amino acids: CASRLRDRGDTQYF. DNA of the CDR3: TGTGCCAGCAGACTCCGGGACAGGGGAGATACGCAGTATTTT.

V is TRBV19 and J is TRBJ1-5; D is possibly TRBD1 (5 bases). This CDR3 is built from 15 residues. The germline V and J ends were trimmed by 4 bases and 0 bases, with 10 bases remaining between them. The germline CDR1 and CDR2 sequences are LNHDA and SQIVND (reference sequence). Here the CDR3 reads CASSTQAYSNQPQHF. The CDR3 region has the DNA TGTGCCAGTAGTACACAGGCTTATAGCAATCAGCCCCAGCATTTT.

This clone is a singleton in its sample. This chain uses TRBV7-6 with TRBJ2-2; 12 bases align to TRBD2. The germline V gene has CDR1 SGHVS and CDR2 FNYEAQ. The CDR3 has 17 residues. Germline trimming cut 5 bases from V and 7 bases from J; bases unmatched to any gene: 11. The CDR3: CASSPLAGGPSGGELFF. DNA for the CDR3: TGTGCCAGCAGCCCTCTAGCGGGAGGGCCTTCGGGCGGGGAGCTGTTTTTT.

J is TRBJ2-7 and V is TRBV6-5; D gene ambiguous. Germline CDR1 and CDR2: MNHEY and SVGAGI. This CDR3 has 12 residues. Trimming shortened V by 6 bases and J by 0 bases, and 6 bases separated the two germline ends. The CDR3 bases are TGTGCCAGCAGCCACGGCTCCTACGAGCAGTACTTC. It is translated as CASSHGSYEQYF.

The chain is built from TRBV5-1 and TRBJ1-4; 8 bases are a match to TRBD1. The CDR3 runs 14 residues. Germline assignment: CDR1 SGHRS and CDR2 YFSETQ. V gave up 7 bases and J gave up 5 bases; unmatched junction bases: 7. The CDR3 loop reads CASGPWTGNEKLFF. CDR3 DNA: TGCGCCAGCGGCCCATGGACAGGGAATGAAAAACTGTTTTTT.

This chain connects TRBV5-4 to TRBJ1-4, with 7 bases lining up with TRBD1. From germline, CDR1 is SGHNT and CDR2 YYREEE (reference sequence). Trimming at V came to 4 bases and at J to 4 bases, leaving 7 bases not matched to a gene. The CDR3 covers 15 residues. The CDR3 loop is CASSAGTAVNEKLFF. In nucleotides, the CDR3 is TGTGCCAGCAGCGCGGGGACAGCCGTTAATGAAAAACTGTTTTTT.

The chain couples TRBV27 to TRBJ2-1, with D maybe TRBD2 (6 bases). Trimming took 6 bases from V and 2 from J, leaving 14 bases between them. The length of the CDR3 is 15 residues. CDR1 is MNHEY, CDR2 SMNVEV, per germline (reference sequence). CDR3 nucleotide sequence: TGTGCCAGCAGCCACCGGGGCGGGACCTACAATGAGCAGTTCTTC. Its protein product is CASSHRGGTYNEQFF.

This clone showed up just a few times. This sequence joins TRBV28 and TRBJ1-1, with D possibly TRBD1 on 5 matching bases. CDR3 length equals 14 residues. Trimming shortened V by 10 bases and J by 0 bases, and 15 bases separated the two germline ends. Germline-derived CDR1 and CDR2 are MDHEN and SYDVKM. The CDR3 loop is CATKGAVVNTEAFF. CDR3 coding DNA: TGTGCCACAAAAGGGGCTGTGGTGAACACTGAAGCTTTCTTT. The whole variable domain, filled in from reference TRBV28 and TRBJ1-1, reads DVKVTQSSRYLVKRTGEKVFLECVQDMDHENMFWYRQDPGLGLRLIYFSYDVKMKEKGDIPEGYSVSREKKERFSLILESASTNQTSMYLCATKGAVVNTEAFFGQGTRLTVV.

V and J are TRBV9 and TRBJ2-2; 7 nucleotides line up with TRBD1. The CDR3 runs to 14 residues. The germline V gene has CDR1 SGDLS and CDR2 YYNGEE. Trimming cost V 3 bases and J 7 bases; bases outside gene matches: 6. CDR3 residues: CASSAGTVNGELFF. CDR3 sequence (DNA): TGTGCCAGCAGCGCCGGGACAGTCAACGGGGAGCTGTTTTTT.

V usage is TRBV10-3 and J usage is TRBJ1-1; 11 nucleotides line up with TRBD1. The CDR3 has 15 amino acids. Germline CDR1 and CDR2: ENHRY and SYGVKD. With 4 bases clipped from V and 5 bases from J, the junction kept 6 bases outside the gene matches. CDR3 DNA sequence: TGTGCCATCAGTGCATACGGACAGGGGGCGACTGAAGCTTTCTTT. It yields the protein CAISAYGQGATEAFF.

This clone has only one observation. This chain joins TRBV6-1 and TRBJ2-7; TRBD1 matches at 10 bases. With V trimmed by 8 bases and J by 6 bases, 7 bases remained unmatched. CDR1 and CDR2 (germline): MNHNS, SASEGT. CDR3 size: 13 residues. The CDR3 sequence: CASDRDRGTEQYF. DNA of the CDR3: TGTGCCAGCGATCGGGACAGGGGAACCGAGCAGTACTTC.

This CDR3 reads CASSLASAGTGELFF. CDR3 in DNA: TGTGCCAGCAGCTTAGCTAGCGCGGGCACCGGGGAGCTGTTTTTT. J is TRBJ2-2 and V is TRBV7-8; perhaps TRBD2 as D (5 bases). The V end was cut by 0 bases, the J end by 4 bases, with 9 bases between. The CDR3 consists of 15 residues. Germline values: CDR1 SGHVS, CDR2 FQNEAQ.

The chain uses TRBV10-3 and TRBJ2-7, with 9 bases that match TRBD2. Germline V lookup: CDR1 ENHRY, CDR2 SYGVKD. V lost 6 bases to trimming and J lost 6 bases; unmatched junction nucleotides: 12. The CDR3 contains 15 residues. CDR3 sequence: CAIREDSSGTSEQYF. CDR3 DNA sequence: TGTGCCATCAGAGAAGACTCTAGCGGGACCAGCGAGCAGTACTTC.

The chain has TRBV14 and TRBJ2-5, with D possibly TRBD1 on 5 matching bases. This CDR3 region has 15 residues. The V gene lost 1 base and the J gene lost 5 bases, with 14 bases spanning the gap. Germline values: CDR1 SGHDN, CDR2 FVKESK. This CDR3 reads CASSQVRQRWETQYF. The CDR3, as DNA: TGTGCCAGCAGCCAAGTGAGACAGAGGTGGGAGACCCAGTACTTC.

V usage is TRBV11-1 and J usage is TRBJ1-3, with D uncertain. V lost 5 bases and J 0 bases, leaving 11 bases between the germline ends. Germline V CDR1 and CDR2: SGHAT, FQDESV (reference sequence). The CDR3 loop spans 15 amino acids. The CDR3 bases are TGTGCCAGCAGCCTAGACTCCGGCTCTGGAAACACCATATATTTT. Encoded protein: CASSLDSGSGNTIYF.

The chain uses TRBV5-6 and TRBJ1-4; D possibly corresponds to TRBD1 (6 bases). The CDR3 runs 16 residues. Per the germline V gene, CDR1 is SGHDT and CDR2 is YYEEEE. The V end was cut by 2 bases, the J end by 6 bases, with 17 bases between. The CDR3 loop reads CASSFPTGQGYEKLFF. The CDR3 DNA reads as TGTGCCAGCAGCTTCCCGACAGGTCAAGGTTATGAAAAACTGTTTTTT.

This clone was counted a single time. The rearrangement links TRBV18 to TRBJ1-1; 8 bases map to TRBD1. The germline V gene encodes CDR1 KGHSH and CDR2 LQKENI. J lost 6 bases, V lost 1 base, and 1 base had no gene match. There are 13 residues in the CDR3. DNA of the CDR3: TGTGCCAGCTCACCACGGACAGGGTCTGAAGCTTTCTTT. Translation: CASSPRTGSEAFF.

The rearrangement joins TRBV15 to TRBJ2-4; D uncertain. CDR3 size: 16 residues. V was shortened by 0 bases and J by 0 bases, with 9 bases between the two germline ends. Germline V gene lookup returns CDR1 LNHNV and CDR2 YYDKDF (reference sequence). The CDR3, as DNA: TGTGCCACCAGCAGAGATGACTTTACAGCCAAAAACATTCAGTACTTC. Its translation is CATSRDDFTAKNIQYF. The whole variable domain, filled in from reference TRBV15 and TRBJ2-4, reads DAMVIQNPRYQVTQFGKPVTLSCSQTLNHNVMYWYQQKSSQAPKLLFHYYDKDFNNEADTPDNFQSRRPNTSFCFLDIRSPGLGDTAMYLCATSRDDFTAKNIQYFGAGTRLSVL.

V is TRBV5-1 and J is TRBJ2-1, with 8 bases matching TRBD2. This CDR3 has 14 residues. The germline V gene encodes CDR1 SGHRS and CDR2 YFSETQ. Trimming took 2 bases from V and 6 from J; bases not matched to a gene: 4. CDR3: CASSFSGVGNEQFF. The DNA for the CDR3 is TGCGCCAGCAGCTTTAGCGGGGTGGGCAATGAGCAGTTCTTC. Drawing the rest from reference TRBV5-1 and TRBJ2-1, the complete variable domain is KAGVTQTPRYLIKTRGQQVTLSCSPISGHRSVSWYQQTPGQGLQFLFEYFSETQRNKGNFPGRFSGRQFSNSRSEMNVSTLELGDSALYLCASSFSGVGNEQFFGPGTRLTVL.

In this sample, this clone turned up once. V gene TRBV6-1 combines with J gene TRBJ1-5; D remains ambiguous. The CDR3 has 15 residues. Germline loops: CDR1 MNHNS, CDR2 SASEGT. Trimming cost V 7 bases and J 3 bases, with 16 bases left between them. As DNA, the CDR3 is TGTGCCAGCAACCCTCTTAACAGTAACAATCAGCCCCAGCATTTT. Its protein is CASNPLNSNNQPQHF.

The gene calls are TRBV19 and TRBJ2-3, with a weak D call TRBD1 (5 bases). Trimming removed 4 bases from V and 2 bases from J, with 13 bases in between. Germline lookup yields CDR1 LNHDA and CDR2 SQIVND (reference sequence). The CDR3 has 15 residues. In nucleotides, the CDR3 is TGTGCCAGTAGTAGGGGCAATTCAATCACAGATACGCAGTATTTT. Translating gives CASSRGNSITDTQYF.